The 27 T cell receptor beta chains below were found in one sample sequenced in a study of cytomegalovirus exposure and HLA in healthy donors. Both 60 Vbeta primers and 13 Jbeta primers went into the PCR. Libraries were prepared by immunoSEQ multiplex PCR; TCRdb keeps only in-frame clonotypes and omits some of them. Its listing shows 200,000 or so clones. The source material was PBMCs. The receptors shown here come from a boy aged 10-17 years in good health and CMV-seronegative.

The CDR3 sequence is CAWSLGKGNSPLHF. The CDR3 coding sequence is TGTGCCTGGAGTCTAGGAAAAGGCAATTCACCCCTCCACTTT. The chain is built from TRBV30 and TRBJ1-6; no definite D call. The germline V and J ends were trimmed by 2 bases and 7 bases, with 12 bases remaining between them. Per the germline V gene, CDR1 is GTSNPN and CDR2 is SVGIG (reference sequence). The CDR3 is made up of 14 amino acids.

The CDR3 DNA sequence: TGTGCCAGTAGTATCGAGCCCGATACGCAGTATTTT. It translates to CASSIEPDTQYF. The chain couples TRBV19 to TRBJ2-3; D gene uncertain. The germline CDR1 and CDR2 sequences are LNHDA and SQIVND (reference sequence). This CDR3 region has 12 residues. The germline V and J ends were trimmed by 3 bases and 6 bases, with 7 bases remaining between them.

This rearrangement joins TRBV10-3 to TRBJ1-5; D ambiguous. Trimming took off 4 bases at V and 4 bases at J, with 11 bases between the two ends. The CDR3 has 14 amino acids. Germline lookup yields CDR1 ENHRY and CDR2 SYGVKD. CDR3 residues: CAISGGQYNQPQHF. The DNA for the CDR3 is TGTGCCATCAGTGGAGGTCAGTATAATCAGCCCCAGCATTTT.

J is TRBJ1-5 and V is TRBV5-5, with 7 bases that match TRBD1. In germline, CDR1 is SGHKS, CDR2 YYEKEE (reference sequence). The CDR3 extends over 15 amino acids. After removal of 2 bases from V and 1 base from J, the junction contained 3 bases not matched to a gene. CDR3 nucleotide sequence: TGTGCCAGCAGCTTCGCGACAGGGAGCAATCAGCCCCAGCATTTT. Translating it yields CASSFATGSNQPQHF.

This CDR3 is CASSHQGYETQYF. Written as DNA, the CDR3 is TGCGCCAGCAGCCATCAGGGATACGAGACCCAGTACTTC. This chain connects TRBV4-1 to TRBJ2-5; weak D call: TRBD1 (5 bases). Between the trimmed V and J ends, which lost 3 bases and 5 bases, there was a span of 10 bases. Germline V gene data show CDR1 as MGHRA and CDR2 as YSYEKL. The CDR3 runs 13 residues.

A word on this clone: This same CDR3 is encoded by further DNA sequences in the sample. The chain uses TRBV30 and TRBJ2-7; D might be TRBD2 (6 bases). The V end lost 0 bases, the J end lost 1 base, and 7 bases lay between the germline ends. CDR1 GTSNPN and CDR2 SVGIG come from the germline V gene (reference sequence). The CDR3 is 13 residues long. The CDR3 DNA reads TGTGCCTGGAGTGTGGGGGGTTCCTACGAGCAGTACTTC. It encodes CAWSVGGSYEQYF.

The DNA for the CDR3 is TGTGCCAGCAGCCCCAGACAGGGTTCCACCTACGAGCAGTACTTC. This gives the protein CASSPRQGSTYEQYF. The chain combines TRBV4-2 with TRBJ2-7, with TRBD1 matching over 7 bases. CDR1 is LGHNA, CDR2 YNFKEQ, per germline. This CDR3 is built from 15 residues. J gave up 2 bases and V 4 bases, and 8 bases lay outside the gene matches.

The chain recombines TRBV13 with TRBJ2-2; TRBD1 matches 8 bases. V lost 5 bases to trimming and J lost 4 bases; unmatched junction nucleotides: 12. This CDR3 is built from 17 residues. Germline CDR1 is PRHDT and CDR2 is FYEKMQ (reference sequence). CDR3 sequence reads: CASSPGQGREGTGELFF. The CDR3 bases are TGTGCCAGCAGCCCCGGACAGGGACGAGAGGGCACCGGGGAGCTGTTTTTT.

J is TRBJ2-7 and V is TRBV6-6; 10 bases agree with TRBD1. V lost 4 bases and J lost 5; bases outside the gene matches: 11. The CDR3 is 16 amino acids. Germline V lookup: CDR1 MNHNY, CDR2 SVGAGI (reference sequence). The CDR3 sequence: CASSFRDRGLVDEQYF. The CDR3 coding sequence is TGTGCCAGCAGTTTCCGGGACAGGGGTTTAGTCGACGAGCAGTACTTC.

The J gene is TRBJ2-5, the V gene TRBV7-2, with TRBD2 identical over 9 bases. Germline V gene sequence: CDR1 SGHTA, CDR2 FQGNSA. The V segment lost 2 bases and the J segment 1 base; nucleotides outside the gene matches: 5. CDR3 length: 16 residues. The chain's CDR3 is CASSLLGGGVQETQYF. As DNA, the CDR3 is TGTGCCAGCAGCTTACTGGGCGGGGGGGTCCAAGAGACCCAGTACTTC.

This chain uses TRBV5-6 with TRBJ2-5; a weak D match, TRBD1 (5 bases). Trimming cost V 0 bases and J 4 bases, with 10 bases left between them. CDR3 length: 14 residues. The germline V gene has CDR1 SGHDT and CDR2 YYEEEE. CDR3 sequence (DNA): TGTGCCAGCAGCTTGGTCTCCAGGGCAGAGACCCAGTACTTC. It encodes CASSLVSRAETQYF. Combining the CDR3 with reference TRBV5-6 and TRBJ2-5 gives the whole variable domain DAGVTQSPTHLIKTRGQQVTLRCSPKSGHDTVSWYQQALGQGPQFIFQYYEEEERQRGNFPDRFSGHQFPNYSSELNVNALLLGDSALYLCASSLVSRAETQYFGPGTRLLVL.

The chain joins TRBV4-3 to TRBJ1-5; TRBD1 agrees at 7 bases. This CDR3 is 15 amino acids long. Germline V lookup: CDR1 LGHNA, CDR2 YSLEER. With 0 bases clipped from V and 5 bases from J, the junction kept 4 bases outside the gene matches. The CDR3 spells CASSQDKTGYQPQHF. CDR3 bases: TGCGCCAGCAGCCAAGATAAGACAGGGTATCAGCCCCAGCATTTT.

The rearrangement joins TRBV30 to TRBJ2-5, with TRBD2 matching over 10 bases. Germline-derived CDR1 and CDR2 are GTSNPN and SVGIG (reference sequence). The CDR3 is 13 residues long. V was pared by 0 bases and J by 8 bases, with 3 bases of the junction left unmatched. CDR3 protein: CAWSVSGGVTQYF. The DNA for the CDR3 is TGTGCCTGGAGTGTAAGCGGGGGGGTAACCCAGTACTTC. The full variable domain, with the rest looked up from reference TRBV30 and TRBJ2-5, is SQTIHQWPATLVQPVGSPLSLECTVEGTSNPNLYWYRQAAGRGLQLLFYSVGIGQISSEVPQNLSASRPQDRQFILSSKKLLLSDSGFYLCAWSVSGGVTQYFGPGTRLLVL.

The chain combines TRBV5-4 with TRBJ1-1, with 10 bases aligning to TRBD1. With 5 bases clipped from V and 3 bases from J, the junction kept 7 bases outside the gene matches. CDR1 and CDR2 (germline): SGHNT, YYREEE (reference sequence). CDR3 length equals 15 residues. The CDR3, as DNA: TGTGCCAGCAGAGGACAGGGGGGAGGGTACACTGAAGCTTTCTTT. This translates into CASRGQGGGYTEAFF. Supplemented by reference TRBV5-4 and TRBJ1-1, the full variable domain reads ETGVTQSPTHLIKTRGQQVTLRCSSQSGHNTVSWYQQALGQGPQFIFQYYREEENGRGNFPPRFSGLQFPNYSSELNVNALELDDSALYLCASRGQGGGYTEAFFGQGTRLTVV.

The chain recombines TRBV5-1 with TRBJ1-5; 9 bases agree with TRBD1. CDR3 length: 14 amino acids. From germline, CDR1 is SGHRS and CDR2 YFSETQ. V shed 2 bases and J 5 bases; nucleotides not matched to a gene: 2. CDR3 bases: TGCGCCAGCAGCTTACAGGGGGCGGATCAGCCCCAGCATTTT. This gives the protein CASSLQGADQPQHF.

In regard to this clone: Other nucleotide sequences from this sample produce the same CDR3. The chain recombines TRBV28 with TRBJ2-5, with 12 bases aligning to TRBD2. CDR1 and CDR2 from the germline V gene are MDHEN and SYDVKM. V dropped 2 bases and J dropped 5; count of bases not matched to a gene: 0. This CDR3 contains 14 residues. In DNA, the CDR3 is TGTGCCAGCAGTTTACTAGCGGGGGGGGAGACCCAGTACTTC. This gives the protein CASSLLAGGETQYF.

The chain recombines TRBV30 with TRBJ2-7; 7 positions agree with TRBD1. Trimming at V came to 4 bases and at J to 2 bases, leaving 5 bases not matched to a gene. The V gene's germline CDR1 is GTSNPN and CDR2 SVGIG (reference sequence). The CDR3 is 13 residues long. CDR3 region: CAWTPDRTYEQYF. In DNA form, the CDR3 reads TGTGCCTGGACGCCGGACAGGACCTACGAGCAGTACTTC.

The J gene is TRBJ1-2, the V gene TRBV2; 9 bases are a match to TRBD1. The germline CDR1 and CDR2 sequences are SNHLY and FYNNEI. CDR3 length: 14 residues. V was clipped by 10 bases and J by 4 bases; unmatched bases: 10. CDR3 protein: CATPQGQGSYGYTF. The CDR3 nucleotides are TGTGCCACTCCCCAGGGACAGGGATCCTATGGCTACACCTTC.

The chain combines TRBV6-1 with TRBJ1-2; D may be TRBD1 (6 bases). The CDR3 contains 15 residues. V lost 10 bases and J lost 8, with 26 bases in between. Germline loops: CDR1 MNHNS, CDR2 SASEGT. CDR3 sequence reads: CATIMTAGEVGGYTF. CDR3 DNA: TGTGCCACCATAATGACCGCAGGGGAAGTAGGAGGCTACACCTTC.

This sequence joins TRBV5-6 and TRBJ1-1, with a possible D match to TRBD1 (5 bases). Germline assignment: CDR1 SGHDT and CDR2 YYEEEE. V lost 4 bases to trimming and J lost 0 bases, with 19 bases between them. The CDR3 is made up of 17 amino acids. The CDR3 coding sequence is TGTGCCAGCAGCGCTCGGAAGGGGAGGGTACTGAACACTGAAGCTTTCTTT. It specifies CASSARKGRVLNTEAFF. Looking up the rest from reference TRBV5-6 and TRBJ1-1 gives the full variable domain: DAGVTQSPTHLIKTRGQQVTLRCSPKSGHDTVSWYQQALGQGPQFIFQYYEEEERQRGNFPDRFSGHQFPNYSSELNVNALLLGDSALYLCASSARKGRVLNTEAFFGQGTRLTVV.

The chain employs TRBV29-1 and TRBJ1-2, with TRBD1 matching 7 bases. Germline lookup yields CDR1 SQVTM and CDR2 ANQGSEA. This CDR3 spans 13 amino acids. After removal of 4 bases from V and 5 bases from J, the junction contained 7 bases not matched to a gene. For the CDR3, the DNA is TGCAGCGTTGCTGGGTCAGGGGGTTATGGCTACACCTTC. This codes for CSVAGSGGYGYTF.

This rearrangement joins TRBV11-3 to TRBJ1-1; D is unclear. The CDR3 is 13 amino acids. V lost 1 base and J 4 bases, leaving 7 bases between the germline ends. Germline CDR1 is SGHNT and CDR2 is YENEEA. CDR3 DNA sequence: TGTGCCAGCAGCTTAGGAGAGGCCACTGAAGCTTTCTTT. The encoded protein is CASSLGEATEAFF.

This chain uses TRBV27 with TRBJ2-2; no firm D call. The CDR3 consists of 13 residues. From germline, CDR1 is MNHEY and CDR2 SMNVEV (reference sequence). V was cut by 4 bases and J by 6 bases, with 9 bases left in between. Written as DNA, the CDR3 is TGTGCCAGCAGTTCGCGACAACCCGGGGAGCTGTTTTTT. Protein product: CASSSRQPGELFF.

The CDR3 DNA sequence: TGTGCCAGCAGCGGTGGACTAGCGGGGGGTGAGCAGTTCTTC. This codes for CASSGGLAGGEQFF. The gene calls are TRBV9 and TRBJ2-1, with 14 positions matching TRBD2. The CDR3 is 14 amino acids. From germline, CDR1 is SGDLS and CDR2 YYNGEE. V was clipped by 3 bases and J by 9 bases; unmatched bases: 2.

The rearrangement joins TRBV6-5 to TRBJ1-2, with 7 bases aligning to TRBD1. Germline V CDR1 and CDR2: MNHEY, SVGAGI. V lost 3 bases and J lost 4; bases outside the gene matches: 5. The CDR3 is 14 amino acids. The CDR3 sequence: CASSYSRDSYGYTF. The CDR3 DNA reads TGTGCCAGCAGTTATTCCCGGGACAGCTATGGCTACACCTTC.

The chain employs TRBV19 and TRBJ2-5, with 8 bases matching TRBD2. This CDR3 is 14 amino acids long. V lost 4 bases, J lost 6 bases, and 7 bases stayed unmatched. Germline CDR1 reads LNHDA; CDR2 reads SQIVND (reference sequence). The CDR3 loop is CASSRAGGSQTQYF. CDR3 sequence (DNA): TGTGCCAGTAGTAGGGCGGGGGGCTCACAGACCCAGTACTTC.

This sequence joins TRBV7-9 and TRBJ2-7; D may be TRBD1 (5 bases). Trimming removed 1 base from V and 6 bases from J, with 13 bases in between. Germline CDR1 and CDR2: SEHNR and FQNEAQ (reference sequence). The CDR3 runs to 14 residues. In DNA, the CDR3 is TGTGCCAGCAGCTTAGGGAGTTCAGGGATCGAGCAGTACTTC. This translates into CASSLGSSGIEQYF.